A selection of T cell receptor beta chains follows, all from one sample in a study of blood T cell repertoires in COVID-19. Sequencing used immunoSEQ multiplex PCR; TCRdb keeps in-frame clones, though not all of them. The sample carries around 180,000 clones, roughly four fifths recorded once. The sequenced sample was PBMCs or T cells enriched from blood (not recorded which). The source of these receptors is a man aged 50 to 59 who had recovered from COVID-19. CDR3s include the opening cysteine and the closing phenylalanine or tryptophan. The D gene is left open where the match is weak. Only some rows state a clone size, as once, few, many or a class for expanded clones.

d_gene: TRBD1; v_gene: TRBV5-1; j_gene: TRBJ1-1; abundance: -; CDR3aa: CASSLRQGEGEAFF; CDR3nt: TGCGCCAGCAGCTTGAGACAGGGGGAGGGTGAAGCTTTCTTT
d_gene: TRBD1; v_gene: TRBV7-6; j_gene: TRBJ1-2; abundance: -; CDR3aa: CASSSGQGYGYTF; CDR3nt: TGTGCCAGCAGCTCAGGACAGGGCTATGGCTACACCTTC
d_gene: -; v_gene: TRBV6-5; j_gene: TRBJ1-1; abundance: -; CDR3aa: CASSKDRRMNTEAFF; CDR3nt: TGTGCCAGCAGCAAAGACAGACGCATGAACACTGAAGCTTTCTTT
d_gene: TRBD1; v_gene: TRBV2; j_gene: TRBJ2-7; abundance: -; CDR3aa: CASSVNRGGDEQYF; CDR3nt: TGTGCCAGCAGTGTAAACAGGGGCGGTGACGAGCAGTACTTC
d_gene: -; v_gene: TRBV29-1; j_gene: TRBJ1-1; abundance: -; CDR3aa: CSVTGHLNTEAFF; CDR3nt: TGCAGCGTGACGGGACACCTGAACACTGAAGCTTTCTTT
d_gene: -; v_gene: TRBV19; j_gene: TRBJ2-6; abundance: -; CDR3aa: CASSIGGRGTGANVLTF; CDR3nt: TGTGCCAGTAGTATAGGCGGAAGGGGCACTGGGGCCAACGTCCTGACTTTC
d_gene: -; v_gene: TRBV19; j_gene: TRBJ2-1; abundance: -; CDR3aa: CASSITGAGNEQFF; CDR3nt: TGTGCCAGTAGTATAACAGGGGCGGGGAATGAGCAGTTCTTC
d_gene: TRBD1; v_gene: TRBV29-1; j_gene: TRBJ1-1; abundance: -; CDR3aa: CSVERPRRGGGIRTGMNTEAFF; CDR3nt: TGCAGCGTTGAACGTCCTAGACGAGGTGGGGGAATCCGGACAGGGATGAACACTGAAGCTTTCTTT
d_gene: TRBD1; v_gene: TRBV4-1; j_gene: TRBJ2-5; abundance: -; CDR3aa: CASSQEVRGRSRETQYF; CDR3nt: TGCGCCAGCAGCCAAGAGGTCAGGGGGCGGTCAAGGGAGACCCAGTACTTC
d_gene: TRBD1; v_gene: TRBV6-5; j_gene: TRBJ1-2; abundance: once; CDR3aa: CASSPTGKAYGYTF; CDR3nt: TGTGCCAGCAGTCCGACAGGGAAGGCTTATGGCTACACCTTC
d_gene: TRBD2; v_gene: TRBV7-3; j_gene: TRBJ2-3; abundance: -; CDR3aa: CASSPGTSAFRDTQYF; CDR3nt: TGTGCCAGCAGCCCCGGGACTAGCGCCTTTAGGGATACGCAGTATTTT
d_gene: -; v_gene: TRBV5-1; j_gene: TRBJ1-3; abundance: -; CDR3aa: CASSLGFGGDGNTIYF; CDR3nt: TGCGCCAGCAGCTTGGGCTTCGGAGGGGACGGAAACACCATATATTTT
d_gene: TRBD1; v_gene: TRBV11-2; j_gene: TRBJ2-6; abundance: once; CDR3aa: CASSFQGAGANVLTF; CDR3nt: TGTGCCAGCAGCTTTCAGGGGGCTGGGGCCAACGTCCTGACTTTC
d_gene: TRBD1; v_gene: TRBV14; j_gene: TRBJ2-5; abundance: -; CDR3aa: CASSPRDRGGETQYF; CDR3nt: TGTGCCAGCAGCCCCCGGGACAGGGGGGGAGAGACCCAGTACTTC
d_gene: -; v_gene: TRBV30; j_gene: TRBJ1-4; abundance: -; CDR3aa: CAWSVQNRAFEKLFF; CDR3nt: TGTGCCTGGAGTGTACAGAACAGGGCCTTTGAAAAACTGTTTTTT
d_gene: TRBD1; v_gene: TRBV5-1; j_gene: TRBJ1-1; abundance: -; CDR3aa: CASRGGTDTEAFF; CDR3nt: TGCGCCAGCAGGGGCGGGACAGACACTGAAGCTTTCTTT
d_gene: TRBD1; v_gene: TRBV7-9; j_gene: TRBJ2-7; abundance: -; CDR3aa: CASSLAGDRGLRRQYF; CDR3nt: TGTGCCAGCAGCTTAGCGGGGGACAGGGGCCTACGAAGGCAGTACTTC
d_gene: -; v_gene: TRBV27; j_gene: TRBJ1-6; abundance: -; CDR3aa: CASSPTQAYNSPLHF; CDR3nt: TGTGCCAGCAGTCCTACACAGGCCTACAATTCACCCCTCCACTTT
d_gene: TRBD2; v_gene: TRBV18; j_gene: TRBJ2-1; abundance: -; CDR3aa: CASSPRASGGSVIYNEQFF; CDR3nt: TGTGCCAGCTCACCGCGGGCTAGCGGGGGGTCCGTAATTTACAATGAGCAGTTCTTC
d_gene: -; v_gene: TRBV18; j_gene: TRBJ1-6; abundance: -; CDR3aa: CASSPRQVLNSPLHF; CDR3nt: TGTGCCAGCTCACCCCGACAGGTATTAAATTCACCCCTCCACTTT
d_gene: -; v_gene: TRBV6-5; j_gene: TRBJ2-7; abundance: -; CDR3aa: CASSYSLQRGEQYF; CDR3nt: TGTGCCAGCAGTTACTCCCTGCAACGAGGAGAGCAGTACTTC
d_gene: -; v_gene: TRBV23-1; j_gene: TRBJ2-7; abundance: -; CDR3aa: CASSQSFGLGGPSEQYF; CDR3nt: TGCGCCAGCAGTCAATCGTTTGGTTTGGGGGGGCCGAGCGAGCAGTACTTC
d_gene: TRBD2; v_gene: TRBV6-6; j_gene: TRBJ2-3; abundance: -; CDR3aa: CASSLTSGGASSTDTQYF; CDR3nt: TGTGCCAGCAGTCTGACTAGCGGGGGGGCATCTAGCACAGATACGCAGTATTTT
d_gene: TRBD1; v_gene: TRBV3-1/TRBV3-2; j_gene: TRBJ1-1; abundance: -; CDR3aa: CASSQGRTGLMNTEAFF; CDR3nt: TGTGCCAGCAGCCAAGGGAGGACAGGGCTCATGAACACTGAAGCTTTCTTT
d_gene: -; v_gene: TRBV19; j_gene: TRBJ1-1; abundance: -; CDR3aa: CASSSGQRGAEAFF; CDR3nt: TGTGCCAGTAGTTCCGGACAGCGGGGCGCTGAAGCTTTCTTT
d_gene: -; v_gene: TRBV7-2; j_gene: TRBJ1-1; abundance: -; CDR3aa: CASSADRYTEAFF; CDR3nt: TGTGCCAGCAGCGCTGACAGATACACTGAAGCTTTCTTT
d_gene: -; v_gene: TRBV6-5; j_gene: TRBJ1-6; abundance: -; CDR3aa: CASTGRTFNSPLHF; CDR3nt: TGTGCCAGCACTGGACGGACATTTAATTCACCCCTCCACTTT
d_gene: TRBD2; v_gene: TRBV3-1/TRBV3-2; j_gene: TRBJ2-1; abundance: -; CDR3aa: CASSQVGLAGNEQFF; CDR3nt: TGTGCCAGCAGCCAAGTGGGGCTAGCGGGCAATGAGCAGTTCTTC
d_gene: TRBD2; v_gene: TRBV9; j_gene: TRBJ2-3; abundance: -; CDR3aa: CASSAGGPADTQYF; CDR3nt: TGTGCCAGCAGCGCGGGGGGGCCGGCAGATACGCAGTATTTT
d_gene: -; v_gene: TRBV12-3/TRBV12-4; j_gene: TRBJ1-4; abundance: -; CDR3aa: CASSLDRGEKLFF; CDR3nt: TGTGCCAGCAGTTTAGATCGGGGGGAAAAACTGTTTTTT
d_gene: -; v_gene: TRBV2; j_gene: TRBJ2-2; abundance: -; CDR3aa: CASSRQRNTGELFF; CDR3nt: TGTGCCAGCAGCCGGCAGCGAAACACCGGGGAGCTGTTTTTT
d_gene: -; v_gene: TRBV7-3; j_gene: TRBJ1-5; abundance: -; CDR3aa: CASSQARNQPQHF; CDR3nt: TGTGCCAGCAGTCAAGCGAGGAATCAGCCCCAGCATTTT
d_gene: -; v_gene: TRBV23-1; j_gene: TRBJ1-1; abundance: -; CDR3aa: CASSQSRGHLGNTEAFF; CDR3nt: TGCGCCAGCAGTCAAAGTAGGGGACATCTCGGGAACACTGAAGCTTTCTTT
d_gene: -; v_gene: TRBV3-1/TRBV3-2; j_gene: TRBJ1-6; abundance: -; CDR3aa: CASSPWGGASGSPLHF; CDR3nt: TGTGCCAGCAGCCCATGGGGGGGGGCAAGTGGTTCACCCCTCCACTTT